These T cell receptor beta chains were read from a single sample in a study of post-analysis software for immune sequencing data. TCRdb re-analysed the PCR reads in MiXCR, keeping a single row per CDR3 protein. Of about 540,000 distinct CDR3 sequences in the sample, about a third were seen once. The material sequenced was blood. The receptors were gathered from a girl aged 2-17 years with multiple sclerosis. Both conserved end residues are trimmed from each CDR3. Clone size appears in some rows only: once, few, many, or a class for an expanded clone.

size,J,V,CDR3
.,TRBJ2-5,TRBV3-1,ASSPGLAVQETQY
.,TRBJ2-5,TRBV7-9,ASSFTLETQY
many,TRBJ2-5,TRBV7-9,ASSLAGGADQETQY
few,TRBJ1-6,TRBV29-1,SVGTGTTGSPLH
few,TRBJ1-2,TRBV7-8,ASSPPVGPGNYGYT
.,TRBJ2-1,TRBV15,ATSRVGGTTYNEQF
few,TRBJ2-3,TRBV10-2,ASSGGFPGTSGGLAGDTQY
few,TRBJ2-3,TRBV5-1,ASSLALAGATDTQY
.,TRBJ2-1,TRBV29-1,SATGTERVGNEQF
.,TRBJ1-1,TRBV20-1,SATSGQGVGEAF
.,TRBJ2-1,TRBV29-1,SAPGQGNNEQF
.,TRBJ2-7,TRBV13,ASSGYNEQY
few,TRBJ1-5,TRBV20-1,SAREVGGNQPQH
.,TRBJ1-2,TRBV28,ASSRDRGLLIRGYGYT
once,TRBJ1-4,TRBV15,ATSRGTGGDEKLF
few,TRBJ2-3,TRBV7-9,ASRKRTSGYTDTQY
.,TRBJ2-4,TRBV7-8,ASSSGGHYQEAQY
few,TRBJ1-1,TRBV12-3/TRBV12-4,ASTLGQSTEAF
.,TRBJ1-6,TRBV7-8,ASSLAKPGQGQSPLH
.,TRBJ1-4,TRBV20-1,SARDAVASTNEKLF
.,TRBJ2-5,TRBV12-3/TRBV12-4,ASSLTYGGTQY
.,TRBJ2-5,TRBV10-3,AISEPTSRQETQY
.,TRBJ2-3,TRBV12-3/TRBV12-4,ASSPGTSGDPSTDTQY
few,TRBJ2-7,TRBV7-9,ASSFAGGGYEQY
few,TRBJ2-5,TRBV28,VSSLEETQY
.,TRBJ2-3,TRBV20-1,SARVQGADTQY
few,TRBJ2-2,TRBV10-3,AVSTANTGELF
.,TRBJ2-1,TRBV4-1,ASIKGTGSTYNEQF
.,TRBJ1-2,TRBV12-3/TRBV12-4,ASSSSATNYGYT
.,TRBJ1-5,TRBV5-1,ASSLYRVGNGNQPQH
.,TRBJ1-5,TRBV24-1,ATSVGGNNQPQH
.,TRBJ2-5,TRBV6-1,ASRVRGRTQETQY
few,TRBJ2-1,TRBV12-5,ASGLVRASGYNEQF
few,TRBJ2-6,TRBV18,ASFFALSGANVLT
.,TRBJ2-1,TRBV7-9,ASSFLGTGGIDEQF
.,TRBJ1-4,TRBV20-1,SARSTQRFEKLF
.,TRBJ2-3,TRBV20-1,SAPSPDTQY
.,.,TRBV29-1,SGGRTGSHEQY
.,TRBJ1-2,TRBV29-1,SVGGGELEDGYT
.,TRBJ2-3,TRBV5-1,ASSLVASFVTDTQY
few,TRBJ1-1,TRBV20-1,SANRLNTEAF
.,TRBJ1-1,TRBV25-1,ASSEFPRNTEAF
.,TRBJ2-7,TRBV7-8,ASSLIQPTYEQY